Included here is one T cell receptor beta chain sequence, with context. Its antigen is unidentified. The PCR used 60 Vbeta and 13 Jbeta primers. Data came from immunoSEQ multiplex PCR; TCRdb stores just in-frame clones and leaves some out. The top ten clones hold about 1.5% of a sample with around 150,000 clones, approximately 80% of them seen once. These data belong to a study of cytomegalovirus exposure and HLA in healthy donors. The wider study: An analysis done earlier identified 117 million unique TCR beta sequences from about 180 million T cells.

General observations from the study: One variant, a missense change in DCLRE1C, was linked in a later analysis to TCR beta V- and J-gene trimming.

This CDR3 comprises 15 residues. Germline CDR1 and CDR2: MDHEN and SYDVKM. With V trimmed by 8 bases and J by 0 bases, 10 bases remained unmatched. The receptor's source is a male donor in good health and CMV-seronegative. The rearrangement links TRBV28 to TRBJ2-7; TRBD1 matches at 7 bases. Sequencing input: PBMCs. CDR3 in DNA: TGTGCCAGCGCTATAGGGACAGCGGCCTCCTACGAGCAGTACTTC. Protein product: CASAIGTAASYEQYF.